This section outlines one T cell receptor (beta chain) sequence together with its context. The antigen is undetermined. Treatment noted: some 20 received Ad26.COV2.S at low or high dose, single or two shots; 5 received placebo; per-sample allocation not given. Material that was analyzed had been drawn on day 63 after the first vaccine or placebo injection. It was an adult aged 18-55 years in Boston who was the donor. The sample originates from a study of Ad26.COV2.S vaccination and SARS-CoV-2 variants. The overall study: Donor was in the COV1001 Ad26.COV2.S trial arm. Participants got Ad26.COV2.S intramuscularly, once or twice 56 days apart.

The table came from immunoSEQ multiplex PCR; TCRdb's copy has only in-frame clones and leaves some out. The data hold about 680,000 clones, with approximately 88% observed a single time. This CDR3 region has 12 residues. Trimming left V 7 bases short and J 6 bases short, with 10 bases between. Findings and limits, study-wide: Recipients of vaccine and of placebo showed similar breadth of their non-spike TCR repertoires.

This receptor was identified in a person between 18 and 59 years old who received the Ad26.COV2.S COVID-19 vaccine or a placebo. The V and J genes are TRBV12-3 or TRBV12-4 and TRBJ2-4, with D perhaps assigned TRBD1 or TRBD2 (5 bases each). This material consisted of peripheral blood, taken in a trial of Ad26.COV2.S vaccine versus placebo. CDR3 DNA sequence: TGTGCCAGCACCGGTGGGGGAAACATTCAGTACTTC. It is translated as CASTGGGNIQYF.